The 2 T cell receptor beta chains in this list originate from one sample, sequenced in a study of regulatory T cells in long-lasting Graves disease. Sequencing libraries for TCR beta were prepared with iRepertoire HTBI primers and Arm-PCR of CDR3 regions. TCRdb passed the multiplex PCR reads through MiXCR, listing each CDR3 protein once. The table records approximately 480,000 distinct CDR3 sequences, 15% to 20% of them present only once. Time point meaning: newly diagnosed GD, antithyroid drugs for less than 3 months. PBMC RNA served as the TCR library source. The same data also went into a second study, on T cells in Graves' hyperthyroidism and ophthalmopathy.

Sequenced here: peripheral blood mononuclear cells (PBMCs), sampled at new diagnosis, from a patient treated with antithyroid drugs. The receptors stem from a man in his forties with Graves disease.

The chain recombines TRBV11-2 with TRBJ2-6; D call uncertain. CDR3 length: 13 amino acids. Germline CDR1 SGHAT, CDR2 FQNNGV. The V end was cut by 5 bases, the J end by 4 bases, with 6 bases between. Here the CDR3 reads CASSTHGANVLTF. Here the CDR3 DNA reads TGTGCCAGCAGCACACACGGGGCCAACGTCCTGACTTTC.

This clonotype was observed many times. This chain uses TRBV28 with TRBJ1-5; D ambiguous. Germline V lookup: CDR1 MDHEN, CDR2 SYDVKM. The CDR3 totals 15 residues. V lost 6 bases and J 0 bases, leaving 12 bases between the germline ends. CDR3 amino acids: CASRPTGNSNQPQHF. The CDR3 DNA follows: TGTGCCAGCAGGCCTACGGGTAATAGCAATCAGCCCCAGCATTTT.